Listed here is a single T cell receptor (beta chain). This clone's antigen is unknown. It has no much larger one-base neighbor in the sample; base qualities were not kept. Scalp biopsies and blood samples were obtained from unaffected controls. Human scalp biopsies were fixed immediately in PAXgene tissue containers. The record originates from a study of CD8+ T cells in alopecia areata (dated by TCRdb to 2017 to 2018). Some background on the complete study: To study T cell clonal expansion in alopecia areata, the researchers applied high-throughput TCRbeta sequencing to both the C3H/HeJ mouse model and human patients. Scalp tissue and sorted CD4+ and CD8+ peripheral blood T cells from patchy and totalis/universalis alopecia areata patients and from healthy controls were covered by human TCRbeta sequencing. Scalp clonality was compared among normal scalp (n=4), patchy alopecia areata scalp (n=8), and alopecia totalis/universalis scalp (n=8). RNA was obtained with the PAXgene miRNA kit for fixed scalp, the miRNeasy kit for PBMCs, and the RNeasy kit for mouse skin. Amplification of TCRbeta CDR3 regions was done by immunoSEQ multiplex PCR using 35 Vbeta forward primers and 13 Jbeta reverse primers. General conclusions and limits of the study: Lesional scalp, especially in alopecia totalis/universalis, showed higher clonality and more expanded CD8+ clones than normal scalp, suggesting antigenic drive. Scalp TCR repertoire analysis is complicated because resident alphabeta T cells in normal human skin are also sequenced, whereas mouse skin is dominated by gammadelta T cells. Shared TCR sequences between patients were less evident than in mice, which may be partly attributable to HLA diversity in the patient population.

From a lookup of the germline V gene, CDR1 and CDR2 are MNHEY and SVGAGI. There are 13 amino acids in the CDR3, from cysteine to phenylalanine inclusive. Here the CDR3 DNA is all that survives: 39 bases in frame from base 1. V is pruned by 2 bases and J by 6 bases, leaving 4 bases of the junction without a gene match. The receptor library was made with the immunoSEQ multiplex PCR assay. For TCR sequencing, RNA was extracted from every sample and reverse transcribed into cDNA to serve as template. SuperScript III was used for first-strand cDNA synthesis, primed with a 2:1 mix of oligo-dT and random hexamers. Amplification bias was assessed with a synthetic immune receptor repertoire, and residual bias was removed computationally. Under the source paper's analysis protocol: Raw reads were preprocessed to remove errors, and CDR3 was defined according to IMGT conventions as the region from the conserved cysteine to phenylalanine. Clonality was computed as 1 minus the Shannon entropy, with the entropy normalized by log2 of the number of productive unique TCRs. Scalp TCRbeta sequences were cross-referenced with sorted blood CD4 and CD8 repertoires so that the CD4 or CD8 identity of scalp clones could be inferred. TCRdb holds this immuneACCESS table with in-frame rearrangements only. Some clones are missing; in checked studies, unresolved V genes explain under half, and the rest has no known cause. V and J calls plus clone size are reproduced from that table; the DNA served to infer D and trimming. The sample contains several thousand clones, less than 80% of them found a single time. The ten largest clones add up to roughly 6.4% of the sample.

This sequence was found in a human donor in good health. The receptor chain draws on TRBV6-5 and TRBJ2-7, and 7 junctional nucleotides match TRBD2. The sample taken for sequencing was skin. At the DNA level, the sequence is TGTGCCAGCAGTTACGGCTGGGAGGGCGAGCAGTACTTC. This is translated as CASSYGWEGEQYF.